The source of this TCR beta chain is a study of human T cells and chemical hapten exposure. Study-wide points: Compared to controls, expanded TCRs made significantly more large clusters of similar CDR3s.

This sample's time point: patch test 1, 2 weeks after DPC sensitization. As to treatment: therapeutic diphenylcyclopropenone sensitization with weekly scalp DPC. People who gave samples had alopecia, were 18 to 70 years old, and were suitable for DPC. V was trimmed by 2 bases and J by 0 bases, leaving 15 bases between them. Germline V gene lookup returns CDR1 LGHNA and CDR2 YNFKEQ. The CDR3 extends over 17 amino acids. This clonotype turned up a few times. Its antigen is not known. TCRdb re-called the RACE reads with MiXCR, one entry per CDR3 protein. The sample carries just under 350,000 distinct CDR3 sequences, approximately 6.3% recorded once.

This specimen was whole blood, taken in connection with sensitization to the hapten diphenylcyclopropenone (DPC). The sequence was collected from a woman aged 18 to 35 with alopecia areata. Some clones in this sample may be carry-over from other donors' samples. The rearrangement links TRBV4-2 to TRBJ2-3; D is ambiguous. Here the CDR3 DNA reads TGTGCCAGCAGCCAAAGATATGAGGTCATAAGCACAGATACGCAGTATTTT. It specifies CASSQRYEVISTDTQYF.